The 3 T cell receptor beta chains below come from one sample, sequenced in a study of cytomegalovirus exposure and HLA in healthy donors. Primers included in the PCR were 60 Vbeta and 13 Jbeta primers. Using immunoSEQ multiplex PCR, the repertoire was profiled, and TCRdb retains in-frame clones only, with some absent. The sample shows some 140,000 clones, 80% of them seen only once. The sample taken for sequencing was PBMCs. All receptors come from a woman aged 40 to 50 in good health and CMV-seropositive.

This chain joins TRBV7-8 and TRBJ1-1; D is perhaps TRBD1 (5 bases). Trimming removed 1 base at V and 11 bases at J, with 20 bases between. Looked up from germline, CDR1 is SGHVS and CDR2 is FQNEAQ. The CDR3 contains 15 residues. Written as DNA, the CDR3 is TGTGCCAGCAGCTTAGACCCCGGGACTCAAATTAGGGCTTTCTTT. It is translated as CASSLDPGTQIRAFF.

The CDR3 protein is CASSSQRGGRTDTQYF. DNA for the CDR3: TGTGCCAGCAGCTCCCAGCGGGGGGGACGCACAGATACGCAGTATTTT. The rearrangement joins TRBV7-9 to TRBJ2-3; 10 nucleotides agree with TRBD2. The CDR3 runs 16 residues. The J segment lost 1 base and the V segment lost 4 bases, leaving 5 bases of the junction unmatched. CDR1 is SEHNR, CDR2 FQNEAQ, per germline (reference sequence).

CDR3 in DNA: TGTGCCAGCAGTTTTAGCGGGAGGGCCCAAGATACGCAGTATTTT. This encodes CASSFSGRAQDTQYF. The chain is built from TRBV6-5 and TRBJ2-3; 11 bases align to TRBD2. The CDR3 extends over 15 amino acids. Looked up from germline, CDR1 is MNHEY and CDR2 is SVGAGI. V lost 4 bases to trimming and J lost 5 bases; unmatched junction nucleotides: 5.